This passage covers 24 T cell receptor beta chains from one sample sequenced in a study of cytomegalovirus exposure and HLA in healthy donors. The PCR made use of 60 Vbeta and 13 Jbeta primers. Clones were read by immunoSEQ multiplex PCR, and TCRdb kept only the in-frame ones, dropping some. Among approximately 120,000 clones listed, roughly 71% were seen once. The sample comprised PBMCs. Source of these receptors: a woman aged 45-65 years in good health and CMV-seropositive.

This chain links TRBV9 with TRBJ2-1; TRBD1 is a possible D gene (5 bases). V dropped 3 bases and J dropped 1 base, with 11 bases sitting between them. The length of the CDR3 is 15 residues. Germline V gene sequence: CDR1 SGDLS, CDR2 YYNGEE. The CDR3 spells CASSASQGSYNEQFF. CDR3 coding DNA: TGTGCCAGCAGCGCGAGTCAGGGATCCTACAATGAGCAGTTCTTC.

The chain has TRBV6-5 and TRBJ1-6, with D unresolved. Germline assignment: CDR1 MNHEY and CDR2 SVGAGI. CDR3 length equals 16 residues. Between the trimmed V and J ends, which lost 0 bases and 9 bases, there was a span of 15 bases. CDR3 region: CASSYSSAGSGSPLHF. DNA for the CDR3: TGTGCCAGCAGTTACTCGTCGGCGGGAAGTGGTTCACCCCTCCACTTT.

This clone is a singleton in its sample. The chain employs TRBV6-5 and TRBJ2-1, with D possibly matching TRBD1 (5 bases). V gave up 0 bases and J gave up 9 bases, with 12 bases separating them. Germline V CDR1 and CDR2: MNHEY, SVGAGI. CDR3 length equals 14 residues. CDR3 nucleotide sequence: TGTGCCAGCAGTTACTCGGCCAGGGAACGTGAGCAGTTCTTC. Amino acid sequence: CASSYSAREREQFF.

J is TRBJ2-1 and V is TRBV4-2, with D possibly matching TRBD1 (5 bases). The CDR3 is 17 residues long. Germline CDR1 LGHNA, CDR2 YNFKEQ. Trimming took off 1 base at V and 0 bases at J, with 13 bases between the two ends. As DNA, the CDR3 is TGTGCCAGCAGCCAAGCTCAGGGATCCAGCTCCTACAATGAGCAGTTCTTC. Its protein product is CASSQAQGSSSYNEQFF.

The chain employs TRBV10-3 and TRBJ2-7, with TRBD2 identical over 10 bases. V shed 6 bases and J 0 bases; nucleotides not matched to a gene: 5. The CDR3 totals 15 residues. Germline CDR1 ENHRY, CDR2 SYGVKD. This CDR3 is CAIRKLAGSSYEQYF. In DNA, the CDR3 is TGTGCCATCAGGAAACTAGCGGGGAGCTCCTACGAGCAGTACTTC.

The J gene is TRBJ2-3, the V gene TRBV7-9; D might be TRBD2 (5 bases). CDR3 length equals 13 residues. The germline V and J ends were trimmed by 0 bases and 6 bases, with 7 bases remaining between them. Germline V CDR1 and CDR2: SEHNR, FQNEAQ (reference sequence). CDR3 bases: TGTGCCAGCAGCTTAGCTAGCGTTGATACGCAGTATTTT. Protein sequence: CASSLASVDTQYF.

This clone was seen a single time. CDR3 bases: TGTGCCAGTAGGGCTCCAGGTTCCTACGAGCAGTACTTC. It specifies CASRAPGSYEQYF. V is TRBV19 and J is TRBJ2-7; no clear D gene. The V gene's germline CDR1 is LNHDA and CDR2 SQIVND (reference sequence). Trimming pared 6 bases from V and 1 base from J, leaving 10 bases between. The CDR3 has 13 amino acids.

The chain uses TRBV7-9 and TRBJ2-1; weak D call: TRBD1 (5 bases). CDR1 is SEHNR and CDR2 is FQNEAQ in the germline V gene (reference sequence). The CDR3 length is 14 residues. Trimming stripped 6 bases from V and 4 bases from J, with 13 bases between. CDR3 protein: CASSSSTAYNEQFF. The CDR3 DNA sequence: TGTGCCAGCAGTTCCTCGACAGCTTACAATGAGCAGTTCTTC.

This clone was detected only a few times. This sequence joins TRBV5-1 and TRBJ1-2; tentatively, D is TRBD1 (5 bases). The germline V and J ends were trimmed by 5 bases and 5 bases, with 10 bases remaining between them. The CDR3 is made up of 12 amino acids. Germline values: CDR1 SGHRS, CDR2 YFSETQ. The CDR3 loop reads CASRQGVYGYTF. The CDR3 DNA is TGCGCCAGCAGACAAGGGGTATATGGCTACACCTTC.

The table lists this clone with a few counts. The rearrangement uses TRBV5-1 and TRBJ2-7, with TRBD1 identical over 10 bases. The length of the CDR3 is 14 residues. J was trimmed by 4 bases and V by 2 bases; bases with no gene match: 3. Germline V gives CDR1 SGHRS, CDR2 YFSETQ. The CDR3 DNA reads TGCGCCAGCAGCTTAAGACAGGGGGCTTACGAGCAGTACTTC. Amino acid sequence: CASSLRQGAYEQYF.

The CDR3 DNA is TGTGCCAGCAGCTTAGCCTCGGGACAGTACGAGCAGTACTTC. Translating it yields CASSLASGQYEQYF. This sequence joins TRBV7-9 and TRBJ2-7; the match to TRBD1 covers 7 bases. The CDR3 sequence is 14 residues long. Trimming took 0 bases from V and 4 from J; bases not matched to a gene: 3. Germline lookup yields CDR1 SEHNR and CDR2 FQNEAQ (reference sequence).

The chain uses TRBV4-2 and TRBJ2-2, with 7 bases matching TRBD1. This CDR3 spans 15 amino acids. V lost 1 base, J lost 3 bases, and 2 bases stayed unmatched. CDR1 and CDR2 (germline): LGHNA, YNFKEQ. In DNA, the CDR3 is TGTGCCAGCAGCCAAGTACAGGGGTACACCGGGGAGCTGTTTTTT. It codes for CASSQVQGYTGELFF.

CDR3 in DNA: TGTGCCAGCAGGGGGCCGGCCGGTCGTGGCGAGCAGTACTTC. It translates to CASRGPAGRGEQYF. The J gene is TRBJ2-7, the V gene TRBV28; a possible D gene is TRBD1 (5 bases). The CDR3 contains 14 residues. Trimming shortened V by 6 bases and J by 6 bases, and 18 bases separated the two germline ends. CDR1 is MDHEN, CDR2 SYDVKM, per germline.

This clone showed up just once. J is TRBJ2-2 and V is TRBV5-4, with 9 nucleotides matching TRBD1. There are 15 residues in the CDR3. Germline V lookup: CDR1 SGHNT, CDR2 YYREEE (reference sequence). J lost 3 bases, V lost 4 bases, and 4 bases had no gene match. The CDR3 region is CASSQDRGDTGELFF. CDR3 sequence (DNA): TGTGCCAGCAGCCAGGACAGGGGAGACACCGGGGAGCTGTTTTTT.

For this clone: One end of the junction does not line up with germline, which may come from a read error. The V call is TRBV7-9, the J call TRBJ2-5; the match to TRBD2 covers 8 bases. The length of the CDR3 is 16 residues. The germline V gene encodes CDR1 SEHNR and CDR2 FQNEAQ (reference sequence). Here the CDR3 DNA reads TGTTCCAGCAGCTTAGCGGGGAGGGCGGTCCAAGAGACCCAGTACTTC. This gives the protein CSSSLAGRAVQETQYF.

The rearrangement links TRBV11-3 to TRBJ2-4; a weak D match, TRBD2 (7 bases). From germline, CDR1 is SGHNT and CDR2 YENEEA. Trimming removed 1 base at V and 3 bases at J, with 13 bases between. The length of the CDR3 is 16 residues. The DNA for the CDR3 is TGTGCCAGCAGCTTAGGTCGGGGGGCCGTCAAAAACATTCAGTACTTC. This gives the protein CASSLGRGAVKNIQYF. The full variable domain, with the rest looked up from reference TRBV11-3 and TRBJ2-4, is EAGVVQSPRYKIIEKKQPVAFWCNPISGHNTLYWYLQNLGQGPELLIRYENEEAVDDSQLPKDRFSAERLKGVDSTLKIQPAELGDSAVYLCASSLGRGAVKNIQYFGAGTRLSVL.

This clone was observed once. The chain couples TRBV15 to TRBJ2-7; TRBD1 matches at 10 bases. CDR1 is LNHNV, CDR2 YYDKDF, per germline (reference sequence). J was trimmed by 3 bases and V by 3 bases; bases with no gene match: 8. The CDR3 extends over 16 amino acids. This chain's CDR3 is CATSRGGTGVVYEQYF. The CDR3 DNA is TGTGCCACCAGCAGGGGGGGGACAGGGGTGGTCTACGAGCAGTACTTC.

This clone showed up just once. J is TRBJ1-2 and V is TRBV28, with 7 bases that match TRBD1. The length of the CDR3 is 14 residues. Germline CDR1 MDHEN, CDR2 SYDVKM. Trimming cost V 5 bases and J 5 bases; bases outside gene matches: 8. The CDR3 DNA is TGTGCCAGCAGTCTGACAGGGAACGGGTATGGCTACACCTTC. Translating gives CASSLTGNGYGYTF.

The gene calls are TRBV2 and TRBJ2-7, with 11 bases aligning to TRBD2. This CDR3 has 14 amino acids. Germline lookup yields CDR1 SNHLY and CDR2 FYNNEI. V lost 7 bases, J lost 2 bases, and 4 bases stayed unmatched. CDR3 nucleotides: TGTGCCAGCAATGGACTAGCGGGTGCCTACGAGCAGTACTTC. It translates to CASNGLAGAYEQYF.

This clone was picked up a small number of times. The J gene is TRBJ2-2, the V gene TRBV11-2; D perhaps matches TRBD2 (7 bases). The CDR3 sequence is 13 residues long. V lost 5 bases, J lost 7 bases, and 11 bases lay in between. The germline CDR1 and CDR2 sequences are SGHAT and FQNNGV. The CDR3 region is CASSGGAVGELFF. CDR3 nucleotide sequence: TGTGCCAGCAGCGGGGGGGCAGTCGGGGAGCTGTTTTTT.

This chain connects TRBV5-1 to TRBJ2-1, with 13 bases fitting TRBD2. The CDR3 contains 16 residues. Per germline, CDR1 SGHRS and CDR2 YFSETQ. The trim removed 7 bases at V and 9 bases at J, leaving 13 bases unmatched. In DNA form, the CDR3 reads TGCGCCAGCCCCTCCGAAGGACTAGCGGGGGTAGGTGAGCAGTTCTTC. It is translated as CASPSEGLAGVGEQFF.

The chain uses TRBV5-1 and TRBJ2-7; 11 nucleotides align to TRBD1. V shed 4 bases, J shed 4 bases, and the junction held 4 bases outside the gene matches. The germline gives CDR1 SGHRS, CDR2 YFSETQ. The length of the CDR3 is 14 residues. The CDR3 DNA reads TGCGCCAGCAGCCCCGGGACAGGGGGGTACGAGCAGTACTTC. This encodes CASSPGTGGYEQYF.

The rearrangement uses TRBV6-7 and TRBJ2-7, with TRBD2 identical over 7 bases. TRBV6-7 is an ORF, and what it does is uncertain. V shed 7 bases and J 5 bases; nucleotides not matched to a gene: 5. The CDR3 is 12 amino acids. Written as DNA, the CDR3 is TGTGCCAGCACCCCAAGCGGGGACGAGCAGTACTTC. This gives the protein CASTPSGDEQYF.

The chain joins TRBV4-1 to TRBJ2-2; D call uncertain. CDR3 length equals 17 residues. The germline V gene encodes CDR1 MGHRA and CDR2 YSYEKL. V lost 4 bases and J lost 4, with 19 bases in between. Here the CDR3 reads CASSPTHTRSGTGELFF. In DNA form, the CDR3 reads TGCGCCAGCAGCCCCACCCACACAAGGTCGGGCACCGGGGAGCTGTTTTTT.